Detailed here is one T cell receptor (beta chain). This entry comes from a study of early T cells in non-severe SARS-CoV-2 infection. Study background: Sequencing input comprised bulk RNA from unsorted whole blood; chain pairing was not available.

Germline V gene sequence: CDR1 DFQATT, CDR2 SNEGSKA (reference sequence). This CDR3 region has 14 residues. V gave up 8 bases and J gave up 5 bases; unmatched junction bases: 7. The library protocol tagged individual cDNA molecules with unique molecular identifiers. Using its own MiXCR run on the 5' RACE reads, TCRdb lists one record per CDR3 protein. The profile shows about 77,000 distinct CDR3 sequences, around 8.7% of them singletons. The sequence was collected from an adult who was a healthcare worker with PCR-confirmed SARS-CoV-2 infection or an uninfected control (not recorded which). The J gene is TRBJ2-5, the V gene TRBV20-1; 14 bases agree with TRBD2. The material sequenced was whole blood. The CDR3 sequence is CSMTSGRALETQYF. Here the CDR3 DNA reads TGCAGTATGACTAGCGGGAGGGCCTTGGAGACCCAGTACTTC.